This T cell receptor beta chain is from a study of T-cell reconstitution after alpha-beta-depleted transplantation in children. TCRbeta library construction was performed incorporating unique molecular identifiers. TCRdb fed the PCR reads into MiXCR, producing one record per CDR3 protein. The repertoire consists of about 980,000 distinct CDR3 sequences, with about 29% occurring once and the leading ten covering 25% to 35%. The origin of this receptor is a boy younger than two who had a stem cell transplant for SCID, so the T cells may come from the graft donor. The sequencing here drew on PBMCs, mostly from graft donor cells, taken 360 days after TCRalphabeta/CD19-depleted stem cell transplant.

The CDR3 loop reads CASSGSSESNYGYTF. The DNA of the CDR3 is TGTGCCAGCAGCGGAAGCTCGGAGTCTAACTATGGCTACACCTTC. This chain links TRBV7-9 with TRBJ1-2; no definite D call. This CDR3 has 15 amino acids. V was trimmed by 5 bases and J by 0 bases, leaving 13 bases between them. Germline-derived CDR1 and CDR2 are SEHNR and FQNEAQ (reference sequence).